The 24 T cell receptor beta chains given below trace back to one sample, sequenced in a study of T cell responses to AZD1222 COVID-19 vaccine. Clones were read by immunoSEQ multiplex PCR, and TCRdb kept only the in-frame ones, dropping some. Here the sample spans 90,000 to 120,000 clones, about 89% being singletons. Here the sequenced sample was peripheral blood, taken 28 days after the second AZD1222 dose. The origin of the receptors is an adult who received the AZD1222 COVID-19 vaccine.

Only one count was recorded for this clone. The rearrangement joins TRBV7-7 to TRBJ2-5; 8 bases map to TRBD2. The junction had 6 bases not matched to a gene; V was cut back by 4 bases and J by 2 bases. This CDR3 is 15 amino acids long. Per germline, CDR1 SSHAT and CDR2 FNYEAQ (reference sequence). CDR3 sequence: CASSSGGGGQETQYF. The CDR3 DNA follows: TGTGCCAGCAGCTCGGGGGGCGGGGGGCAAGAGACCCAGTACTTC. The full variable domain, its missing parts supplied by reference TRBV7-7 and TRBJ2-5, is GAGVSQSPRYKVTKRGQDVTLRCDPISSHATLYWYQQALGQGPEFLTYFNYEAQPDKSGLPSDRFSAERPEGSISTLTIQRTEQRDSAMYRCASSSGGGGQETQYFGPGTRLLVL.

The chain carries TRBV4-3 and TRBJ2-3; TRBD1 matches 9 bases. Germline assignment: CDR1 LGHNA and CDR2 YSLEER. The length of the CDR3 is 17 residues. Trimming at V came to 1 base and at J to 6 bases, leaving 11 bases not matched to a gene. The CDR3 loop reads CASSQGPGQGPGDTQYF. The CDR3 DNA reads as TGCGCCAGCAGCCAAGGGCCGGGACAGGGCCCAGGGGATACGCAGTATTTT.

The chain is built from TRBV7-2 and TRBJ1-2; the D gene is possibly TRBD1 (5 bases). The CDR3 runs to 15 residues. Trimming shortened V by 7 bases and J by 7 bases, and 22 bases separated the two germline ends. CDR1 and CDR2 from the germline V gene are SGHTA and FQGNSA. The CDR3 here is CASTPRRVGLGGYTF. In DNA form, the CDR3 reads TGTGCCAGCACCCCCCGCAGGGTGGGGTTAGGTGGCTACACCTTC.

The rearrangement links TRBV20-1 to TRBJ2-2; a possible D gene is TRBD2 (5 bases). V lost 3 bases, J lost 0 bases, and 20 bases lay in between. Germline lookup yields CDR1 DFQATT and CDR2 SNEGSKA (reference sequence). The CDR3 has 18 residues. CDR3: CSASFCLGSYPNTGELFF. Here the CDR3 DNA reads TGCAGTGCTAGTTTTTGTCTTGGGAGTTATCCGAACACCGGGGAGCTGTTTTTT.

The chain carries TRBV3-1 (or the pseudogene TRBV3-2) and TRBJ2-1; tentative D call: TRBD2 (6 bases). This CDR3 comprises 13 residues. V dropped 0 bases and J dropped 11 bases, with 11 bases sitting between them. The germline V gene has CDR1 LGHDT and CDR2 YNNKEL (reference sequence). CDR3 amino acids: CASSQDGGNKQFF. The CDR3 nucleotides read TGTGCCAGCAGCCAAGATGGAGGGAATAAGCAGTTCTTC.

This clone has more than one count but fewer than ten. This sequence joins TRBV30 and TRBJ1-2; perhaps TRBD1 as D (5 bases). Trimming took off 1 base at V and 1 base at J, with 13 bases between the two ends. The CDR3 consists of 15 residues. Germline V CDR1 and CDR2: GTSNPN, SVGIG (reference sequence). CDR3 in DNA: TGTGCCTGGAGTGAGATGAGGGGTCATAACTATGGCTACACCTTC. Encoded protein: CAWSEMRGHNYGYTF.

This chain connects TRBV2 to TRBJ2-7; 7 bases are a match to TRBD2. Looked up from germline, CDR1 is SNHLY and CDR2 is FYNNEI. J gave up 2 bases and V 3 bases, and 7 bases lay outside the gene matches. The length of the CDR3 is 15 residues. The CDR3 is CASSEGGVPPYEQYF. The DNA for the CDR3 is TGTGCCAGCAGTGAGGGAGGGGTTCCCCCCTACGAGCAGTACTTC.

V usage is TRBV20-1 and J usage is TRBJ2-2; 7 nucleotides agree with TRBD2. CDR3 length: 14 residues. Germline V gene sequence: CDR1 DFQATT, CDR2 SNEGSKA (reference sequence). V shed 3 bases and J 3 bases; nucleotides not matched to a gene: 4. DNA of the CDR3: TGCAGTGCTAGTCCCGGGAGGCACACCGGGGAGCTGTTTTTT. It specifies CSASPGRHTGELFF.

Ten or more counts support this clone. The chain has TRBV5-1 and TRBJ1-2; D might be TRBD1 (5 bases). The CDR3 loop spans 11 amino acids. Germline V lookup: CDR1 SGHRS, CDR2 YFSETQ. V dropped 8 bases and J dropped 6 bases, with 11 bases sitting between them. CDR3: CASQGSHGYTF. For the CDR3, the DNA is TGCGCCAGTCAGGGATCCCATGGCTACACCTTC.

This chain links TRBV28 with TRBJ2-1; TRBD2 aligns across 14 bases. Trimming cost V 7 bases and J 4 bases; bases outside gene matches: 3. CDR3 size: 15 residues. The V gene's germline CDR1 is MDHEN and CDR2 SYDVKM. The CDR3 bases are TGTGCCAGCACTAGGACTAGCGGGGGGTACAATGAGCAGTTCTTC. Translated: CASTRTSGGYNEQFF.

This chain uses TRBV28 with TRBJ1-2; 9 positions agree with TRBD1. Trimming removed 4 bases from V and 5 bases from J; junction bases left unmatched: 8. The CDR3 totals 15 residues. Germline V CDR1 and CDR2: MDHEN, SYDVKM. The CDR3 spells CASSYPTGTGYGYTF. CDR3 DNA: TGTGCCAGCAGTTACCCGACAGGGACAGGGTATGGCTACACCTTC.

The chain recombines TRBV5-6 with TRBJ2-7; 7 bases fit TRBD2. The CDR3 contains 15 residues. Per the germline V gene, CDR1 is SGHDT and CDR2 is YYEEEE. Unmatched junction bases numbered 4, after V lost 1 base and J lost 0 bases. The CDR3: CASSLNGGSSYEQYF. The CDR3 nucleotides are TGTGCCAGCAGCTTGAATGGCGGGAGCTCCTACGAGCAGTACTTC.

The gene calls are TRBV3-1 (or the pseudogene TRBV3-2) and TRBJ1-2; D is uncertain. CDR1 and CDR2 (germline): LGHDT, YNNKEL (reference sequence). Between the trimmed V and J ends, which lost 8 bases and 7 bases, there was a span of 14 bases. This CDR3 is built from 12 residues. CDR3 DNA sequence: TGTGCCAGCGGGAATGGATTTGGTGGCTACACCTTC. It codes for CASGNGFGGYTF.

This rearrangement joins TRBV19 to TRBJ1-1, with D unclear. Germline V gene data show CDR1 as LNHDA and CDR2 as SQIVND (reference sequence). Between the trimmed V and J ends, which lost 10 bases and 1 base, there was a span of 10 bases. CDR3 size: 12 residues. CDR3 amino acids: CATVYGNTEAFF. The CDR3 DNA sequence: TGTGCCACCGTTTACGGGAACACTGAAGCTTTCTTT.

This clone has only a few counts. The chain is built from TRBV12-3 or TRBV12-4 and TRBJ1-1; D is undetermined. This CDR3 contains 12 residues. V was clipped by 8 bases and J by 1 base, with 8 bases between them. The CDR3: CASRGPNTEAFF. Written as DNA, the CDR3 is TGTGCCAGCCGGGGTCCGAACACTGAAGCTTTCTTT.

This clone is labeled medium-sized (0.01 to 0.1%). This rearrangement joins TRBV14 to TRBJ2-7; maybe TRBD1 (5 bases). V was trimmed by 1 base and J by 5 bases, leaving 18 bases between them. The CDR3 runs to 16 residues. Germline lookup yields CDR1 SGHDN and CDR2 FVKESK. CDR3 nucleotides: TGTGCCAGCAGCCAAGTATGGGGCCCGGGCAGCGACGAGCAGTACTTC. Protein sequence: CASSQVWGPGSDEQYF. Full variable domain (outside the CDR3, taken from reference TRBV14 and TRBJ2-7): EAGVTQFPSHSVIEKGQTVTLRCDPISGHDNLYWYRRVMGKEIKFLLHFVKESKQDESGMPNNRFLAERTGGTYSTLKVQPAELEDSGVYFCASSQVWGPGSDEQYFGPGTRLTVT.

The CDR3 sequence is CASSVAGTHNYGYTF. As DNA, the CDR3 is TGTGCCAGCAGCGTTGCCGGGACTCATAACTATGGCTACACCTTC. The gene calls are TRBV7-9 and TRBJ1-2; tentatively, D is TRBD1 (5 bases). Germline loops: CDR1 SEHNR, CDR2 FQNEAQ (reference sequence). The CDR3 loop spans 15 amino acids. Trimming left V 5 bases short and J 1 base short, with 14 bases between.

Written as DNA, the CDR3 is TGTGCCAGCAGCCCACAGGGGCTCACAGATACGCAGTATTTT. Its protein product is CASSPQGLTDTQYF. The chain recombines TRBV27 with TRBJ2-3, with 7 bases aligning to TRBD1. Germline CDR1 is MNHEY and CDR2 is SMNVEV (reference sequence). V shed 6 bases, J shed 2 bases, and the junction held 5 bases outside the gene matches. CDR3 length: 14 residues.

The V call is TRBV9, the J call TRBJ2-3, with TRBD2 matching over 15 bases. The V gene's germline CDR1 is SGDLS and CDR2 YYNGEE. The V gene end was trimmed by 3 bases and the J gene end by 2 bases; junction bases not matched to a gene: 7. The CDR3 runs 18 residues. The CDR3: CASSDGTSGGIYTDTQYF. The CDR3 nucleotides are TGTGCCAGCAGCGACGGGACTAGCGGGGGGATTTACACAGATACGCAGTATTTT.

This rearrangement joins TRBV24-1 to TRBJ1-2; the match to TRBD1 covers 8 bases. The germline V gene has CDR1 KGHDR and CDR2 SFDVKD. The V and J ends lost 2 bases and 8 bases, in that order; junction bases with no gene match: 3. The CDR3 has 13 amino acids. The CDR3 DNA is TGTGCCACCAGTGATTCCGACAGGGGAGGCTACACCTTC. Translation gives CATSDSDRGGYTF.

The rearrangement uses TRBV6-5 and TRBJ2-7; D possibly corresponds to TRBD2 (6 bases). Germline assignment: CDR1 MNHEY and CDR2 SVGAGI. V was cut by 4 bases and J by 7 bases, with 14 bases left in between. This CDR3 spans 13 amino acids. The CDR3 DNA is TGTGCCAGCAGTTGGATGGGAGGTAGTGAGCAGTACTTC. It codes for CASSWMGGSEQYF.

The chain combines TRBV7-9 with TRBJ1-1; D is possibly TRBD1 (6 bases). Germline CDR1 reads SEHNR; CDR2 reads FQNEAQ (reference sequence). Trimming shortened V by 5 bases and J by 3 bases, and 16 bases separated the two germline ends. The CDR3 is 15 amino acids. The CDR3 region is CASSPNKGGDTEAFF. Here the CDR3 DNA reads TGTGCCAGCAGCCCTAACAAGGGGGGAGACACTGAAGCTTTCTTT.

The chain carries TRBV19 and TRBJ1-5; 10 bases fit TRBD1. The CDR3 totals 14 residues. Losses at the gene ends were 10 bases for V and 4 bases for J; bases not matched to a gene: 7. Germline CDR1 reads LNHDA; CDR2 reads SQIVND (reference sequence). CDR3 loop: CATRDRGSNQPQHF. The DNA of the CDR3 is TGTGCCACCAGGGACAGGGGAAGTAATCAGCCCCAGCATTTT. The variable domain in full, with the rest retrieved from reference TRBV19 and TRBJ1-5, is DGGITQSPKYLFRKEGQNVTLSCEQNLNHDAMYWYRQDPGQGLRLIYYSQIVNDFQKGDIAEGYSVSREKKESFPLTVTSAQKNPTAFYLCATRDRGSNQPQHFGDGTRLSIL.

The chain is built from TRBV2 and TRBJ2-2; the D gene is possibly TRBD1 (5 bases). The CDR3 length is 15 residues. Between the trimmed V and J ends, which lost 7 bases and 0 bases, there was a span of 12 bases. Looked up from germline, CDR1 is SNHLY and CDR2 is FYNNEI. This CDR3 is CASTMGRPNTGELFF. The DNA for the CDR3 is TGTGCCAGCACGATGGGGCGCCCGAACACCGGGGAGCTGTTTTTT.